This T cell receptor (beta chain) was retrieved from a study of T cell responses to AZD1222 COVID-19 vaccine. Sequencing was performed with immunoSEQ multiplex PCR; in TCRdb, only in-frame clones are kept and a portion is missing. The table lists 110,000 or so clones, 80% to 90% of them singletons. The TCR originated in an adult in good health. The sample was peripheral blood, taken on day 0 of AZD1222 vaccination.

The DNA of the CDR3 is TGTGCCAGCAGCTTACAGGGACAGGGTCAAGCAGATACGCAGTATTTT. Translation: CASSLQGQGQADTQYF. The chain combines TRBV7-3 with TRBJ2-3; 9 nucleotides match TRBD1. The V gene end was trimmed by 2 bases and the J gene end by 4 bases; junction bases not matched to a gene: 7. CDR1 SGHTA and CDR2 FQGTGA come from the germline V gene. The CDR3 length is 16 residues.